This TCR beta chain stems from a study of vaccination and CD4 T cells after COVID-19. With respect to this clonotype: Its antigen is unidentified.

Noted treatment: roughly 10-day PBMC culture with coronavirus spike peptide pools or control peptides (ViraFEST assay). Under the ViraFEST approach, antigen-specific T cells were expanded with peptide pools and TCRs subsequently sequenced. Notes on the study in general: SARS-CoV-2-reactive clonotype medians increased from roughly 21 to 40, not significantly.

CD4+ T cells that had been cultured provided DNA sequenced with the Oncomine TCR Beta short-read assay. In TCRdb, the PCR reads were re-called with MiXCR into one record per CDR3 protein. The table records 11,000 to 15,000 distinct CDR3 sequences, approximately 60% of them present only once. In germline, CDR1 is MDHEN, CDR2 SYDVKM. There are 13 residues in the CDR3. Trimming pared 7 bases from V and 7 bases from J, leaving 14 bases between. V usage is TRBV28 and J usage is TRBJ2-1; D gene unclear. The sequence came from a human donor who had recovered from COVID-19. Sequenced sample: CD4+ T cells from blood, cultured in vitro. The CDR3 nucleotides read TGTGCCAGCACGAGCACTATAGATAATGAGCAGTTCTTC. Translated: CASTSTIDNEQFF.